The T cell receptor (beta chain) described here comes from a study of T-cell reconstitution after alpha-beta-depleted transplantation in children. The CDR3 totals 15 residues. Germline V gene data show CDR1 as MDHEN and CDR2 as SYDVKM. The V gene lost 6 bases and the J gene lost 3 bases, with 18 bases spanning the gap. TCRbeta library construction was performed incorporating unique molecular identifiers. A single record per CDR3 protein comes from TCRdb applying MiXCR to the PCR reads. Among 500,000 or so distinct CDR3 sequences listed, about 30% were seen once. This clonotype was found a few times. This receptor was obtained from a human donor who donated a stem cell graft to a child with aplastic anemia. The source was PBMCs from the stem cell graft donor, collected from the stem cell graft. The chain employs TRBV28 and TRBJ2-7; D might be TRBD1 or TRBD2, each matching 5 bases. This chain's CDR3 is CASRDSGAGFYEQYV. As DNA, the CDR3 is TGTGCCAGCAGGGATTCCGGGGCGGGCTTCTACGAGCAGTACGTC.